The 7 T cell receptor beta chains below all came from one sample that was sequenced in a study of blood T cell repertoires in COVID-19. Profiling relied on immunoSEQ multiplex PCR, and the TCRdb table lists in-frame clones only, not all of them. The data hold about 260,000 clones, with around 84% observed a single time. The sequencing input was peripheral blood. These TCRs come from a woman aged 40 to 50 who had recovered from COVID-19.

The chain is built from TRBV28 and TRBJ2-4, with 8 positions matching TRBD2. This CDR3 spans 16 amino acids. Unmatched junction bases numbered 16, after V lost 2 bases and J lost 13 bases. Germline CDR1 MDHEN, CDR2 SYDVKM. Written as DNA, the CDR3 is TGTGCCAGCAGTTTAAGCCTTCGGCTTGCGGGGGGCCCGCAGTACTTC. Its translation: CASSLSLRLAGGPQYF. Together with reference TRBV28 and TRBJ2-4, the CDR3 gives the full variable domain: DVKVTQSSRYLVKRTGEKVFLECVQDMDHENMFWYRQDPGLGLRLIYFSYDVKMKEKGDIPEGYSVSREKKERFSLILESASTNQTSMYLCASSLSLRLAGGPQYFGAGTRLSVL.

The chain has TRBV7-3 and TRBJ2-2, with 10 positions matching TRBD1. The CDR3 consists of 16 residues. CDR1 SGHTA and CDR2 FQGTGA come from the germline V gene. V lost 7 bases and J lost 1; bases outside the gene matches: 6. CDR3 in DNA: TGTGCCAGCACTAAGAGGGACAGGGGGAACACCGGGGAGCTGTTTTTT. Its translation: CASTKRDRGNTGELFF.

This clone was seen once. The gene calls are TRBV12-3 or TRBV12-4 and TRBJ2-2; D uncertain. V was trimmed by 5 bases and J by 8 bases, leaving 9 bases between them. The CDR3 length is 12 residues. CDR3 in amino acids: CASSMNRGELFF. The CDR3 coding sequence is TGTGCCAGCAGTATGAATCGGGGGGAGCTGTTTTTT.

This chain uses TRBV30 with TRBJ2-7, with unresolved D. The germline V gene encodes CDR1 GTSNPN and CDR2 SVGIG (reference sequence). Between the trimmed V and J ends, which lost 0 bases and 4 bases, there was a span of 4 bases. The CDR3 runs 11 residues. The CDR3 region is CAWSVAYEQYF. DNA for the CDR3: TGTGCCTGGAGTGTAGCGTACGAGCAGTACTTC.

CDR3 in amino acids: CASSPRGRGPTYEQYF. The CDR3 DNA reads TGTGCCAGCTCACCACGGGGCAGGGGGCCTACCTACGAGCAGTACTTC. The V gene is TRBV18, the J gene TRBJ2-7; 8 nucleotides agree with TRBD1. This CDR3 contains 16 residues. V was pared by 1 base and J by 2 bases, with 7 bases of the junction left unmatched. Germline CDR1 KGHSH, CDR2 LQKENI.

This rearrangement joins TRBV5-1 to TRBJ2-2; TRBD1 aligns across 8 bases. Trimming cost V 4 bases and J 1 base; bases outside gene matches: 3. Germline V gene sequence: CDR1 SGHRS, CDR2 YFSETQ. There are 15 residues in the CDR3. CDR3 coding DNA: TGCGCCAGCAGCCCCACAGGGGGGAACACCGGGGAGCTGTTTTTT. Translated: CASSPTGGNTGELFF.

This clone has just one count. The chain combines TRBV4-1 with TRBJ2-1; a possible D gene is TRBD2 (6 bases). Trimming removed 4 bases from V and 6 bases from J, with 22 bases in between. CDR1 and CDR2 (germline): MGHRA, YSYEKL. This CDR3 is built from 17 residues. CDR3 DNA sequence: TGCGCCAGCAGCCGAGACTCGCGGGGATGGCCTCCCAATGAGCAGTTCTTC. This gives the protein CASSRDSRGWPPNEQFF.